Listed below are T cell receptor beta chains from one sample, sequenced in a study of radiotherapy plus CTLA-4 blockade in lung cancer. Libraries were prepared by immunoSEQ multiplex PCR; TCRdb keeps only in-frame clonotypes and omits some of them. The table includes fewer than 150,000 clones, 78% detected once. Here the sequenced sample was peripheral blood, taken from a patient treated with radiotherapy plus ipilimumab. The receptors derive from a human donor with non-small cell lung cancer who had a partial response to radiotherapy plus ipilimumab. Each CDR3 is given with its conserved first and last residue. A D gene is named only where the DNA matches it firmly. Clone sizes are given selectively: once, few, many, or a class where the clone is expanded.

j_gene | v_gene | d_gene | abundance | len | CDR3nt | CDR3aa
TRBJ2-1 | TRBV9 | NA | NA | 14 | TGTGCCAGCAGCGTCCAAGGGACACTGGGTGAGCAGTTCTTC | CASSVQGTLGEQFF
TRBJ1-5 | TRBV6-5 | NA | NA | 14 | TGTGCCAGCAGCTGGACAGCTGGCAATCAGCCCCAGCATTTT | CASSWTAGNQPQHF
TRBJ1-4 | TRBV30 | NA | NA | 16 | TGTGCCTGGAGTGTGTGGGGAGGGAAGACTAATGAAAAACTGTTTTTT | CAWSVWGGKTNEKLFF
TRBJ1-5 | TRBV7-2 | NA | NA | 16 | TGTGCCAGCAGCTTAGTAGGGACAAATAGCAATCAGCCCCAGCATTTT | CASSLVGTNSNQPQHF
TRBJ2-3 | TRBV5-1 | TRBD1 | NA | 17 | TGCGCCAGCAGCTGGACGCGGACAGGGGGCGCGTCAGATACGCAGTATTTT | CASSWTRTGGASDTQYF
TRBJ1-1 | TRBV4-1 | NA | NA | 15 | TGTGCCAGCAGCCAAGTTGTAAGGGGGAACACTGAAGCTTTCTTT | CASSQVVRGNTEAFF
TRBJ1-3 | TRBV19 | NA | NA | 19 | TGTGCCAGTAGTTCCAACAGGGCCCGCTACGGAAATTCTGGAAACACCATATATTTT | CASSSNRARYGNSGNTIYF
TRBJ1-2 | TRBV4-2 | NA | NA | 14 | TGTGCCAGCAGCCAAGATTTACTAAACTATGGCTACACCTTC | CASSQDLLNYGYTF
TRBJ2-3 | TRBV5-1 | TRBD2 | NA | 18 | TGCGCCAGCAGCTTGAGTCGGGAGGGCCTCACTAGCACAGATACGCAGTATTTT | CASSLSREGLTSTDTQYF
TRBJ1-3 | TRBV5-1 | TRBD1 | NA | 16 | TGCGCCAGCAGCTCGGGACAGGGCTTCCCTGGAAACACCATATATTTT | CASSSGQGFPGNTIYF
TRBJ1-3 | TRBV10-3 | TRBD1 | NA | 14 | TGTGCCATCAGTGAGTCAACAGGGGTAGACACCATATATTTT | CAISESTGVDTIYF
TRBJ1-5 | TRBV5-1 | TRBD1 | NA | 15 | TGCGCCAGCAGCTTAACAGGGGGTTCGACTCAGCCCCAGCATTTT | CASSLTGGSTQPQHF
TRBJ2-1 | TRBV19 | TRBD2 | NA | 18 | TGTGCCAGTAGCCGACTAGCGGGAGGAGGTGGCTCCTACAATGAGCAGTTCTTC | CASSRLAGGGGSYNEQFF
TRBJ2-1 | TRBV9 | NA | NA | 14 | TGTGCCAGCAGCGTAGCGACGGGGGTAGGTGAGCAGTTCTTC | CASSVATGVGEQFF
TRBJ1-2 | TRBV5-4 | TRBD1 | NA | 15 | TGTGCCAGCAGCTTTCGACAGGGTACTAACTATGGCTACACCTTC | CASSFRQGTNYGYTF
TRBJ2-1 | TRBV7-3 | TRBD2 | NA | 15 | TGTGCCAGCAGCTTAACGGGGGGGGGTTACAATGAGCAGTTCTTC | CASSLTGGGYNEQFF
TRBJ2-7 | TRBV6-6 | NA | NA | 12 | TGTGCCAGCAGTTACTCGAGCACAGGGACGTACTTC | CASSYSSTGTYF
TRBJ1-2 | TRBV6-5 | TRBD1 | NA | 13 | TGTGCCAGCAGCCTAACAGGGGGCAATGGCTACACCTTC | CASSLTGGNGYTF
TRBJ1-2 | TRBV7-6 | TRBD1 | NA | 15 | TGTGCCAGCAGCTCCGGACAGGGAGCTAACTATGGCTACACCTTC | CASSSGQGANYGYTF
TRBJ2-7 | TRBV7-8 | TRBD1 | NA | 15 | TGTGCCAGCAGCTGGGGACAGGGGTACGACTACGAGCAGTACTTC | CASSWGQGYDYEQYF
TRBJ1-2 | TRBV10-3 | TRBD1 | NA | 17 | TGTGCCATCAGTGACACGGCTTACAGGGGTCCTAACTATGGCTACACCTTC | CAISDTAYRGPNYGYTF
TRBJ2-5 | TRBV28 | TRBD1 | NA | 14 | TGTGCCAGCAGTCCAGGGACAGGGAGGCAGACCCAGTACTTC | CASSPGTGRQTQYF
TRBJ2-1 | TRBV4-3 | TRBD2 | NA | 17 | TGCGCCAGCAGCCACCAAGGACTAGCGGGAATATCCGATGAGCAGTTCTTC | CASSHQGLAGISDEQFF
TRBJ2-2 | TRBV19 | TRBD1 | many | 16 | TGTGCCAGTATACCGGGACAGGGGGCTTACACCGGGGAGCTGTTTTTT | CASIPGQGAYTGELFF
TRBJ2-2 | TRBV5-6 | NA | NA | 18 | TGTGCCAGCAGCTACGAAGCCTGGGTAGCGAGAAACACCGGGGAGCTGTTTTTT | CASSYEAWVARNTGELFF
TRBJ1-1 | TRBV6-6 | NA | once | 12 | TGTGCCAGCAACAGGGCAAGCACTGAAGCTTTCTTT | CASNRASTEAFF
TRBJ2-5 | TRBV9 | NA | NA | 14 | TGTGCCAGCAGCGTAGAGGCTAGTCGGGAGACCCAGTACTTC | CASSVEASRETQYF
TRBJ2-2 | TRBV7-9 | TRBD1 | NA | 15 | TGTGCCAGCAGCGGGACAGGGGGCAACACCGGGGAGCTGTTTTTT | CASSGTGGNTGELFF
TRBJ2-7 | TRBV25-1 | NA | NA | 11 | TGTGCCAGCAGTGGGAGTAGCGAGCAGTACTTC | CASSGSSEQYF